The rows below give T cell receptor beta chains drawn from one sample of a study of vaccination effects on CD4 cells after COVID-19. These receptors lack a known antigen. Assay: immunoSEQ multiplex PCR; the TCRdb copy retains only in-frame clones and omits some. The sample has tens of thousands of clones, 74% seen once. Material: CD4+ T cells from PBMCs cultured with HCoV-229E spike peptides, obtained after COVID-19 vaccination. These receptors originate from a human donor who received a COVID-19 vaccine. CDR3s include the opening cysteine and the closing phenylalanine or tryptophan. The D gene is left open where the match is weak. Not every row has a clone size; where given, it reads once, few, many or a size class.

D gene	V gene	clone size	J gene	CDR3 DNA	CDR3 protein
TRBD2	TRBV4-2	.	TRBJ2-7	TGTGCCAGCAGCCAAGAGAGAGGCGGGGGGGACTCCTACGAGCAGTACTTC	CASSQERGGGDSYEQYF
.	TRBV11-2	.	TRBJ2-3	TGTGCCAGCAGCTTAGAAGAAGTAGATACGCAGTATTTT	CASSLEEVDTQYF
TRBD1	TRBV7-2	.	TRBJ2-5	TGTGCCAGCAGCCCGGACAGGGCGGGATCCCAGTACTTC	CASSPDRAGSQYF
.	TRBV5-4	once	TRBJ2-2	TGTGCCAGCAGCTTGGAAAGGAGGAGGCTAGAGGGAAACACCGGGGAGCTGTTTTTT	CASSLERRRLEGNTGELFF
TRBD1	TRBV3-1/TRBV3-2	.	TRBJ1-1	TGTGCCAGCAGCCACCGGGACAGGAACACTGAAGCTTTCTTT	CASSHRDRNTEAFF
.	TRBV6-5	.	TRBJ1-1	TGTGCCAGTTCCATGGACACTGAAGCTTTCTTT	CASSMDTEAFF
TRBD1	TRBV4-1	.	TRBJ1-5	TGCGCCAGCAGCTCCGGGACAGGGGACCATCAGCCCCAGCATTTT	CASSSGTGDHQPQHF
.	TRBV18	.	TRBJ2-1	TGTGCCAGCTCACCTGGTAGTCAGGGCTACAATGAGCAGTTCTTC	CASSPGSQGYNEQFF
TRBD1	TRBV18	.	TRBJ2-1	TGTGCCAGCCTCCGGGACAGGGCCGATGAGCAGTTCTTC	CASLRDRADEQFF
TRBD2	TRBV6-5	.	TRBJ2-5	TGTGCCAGCAGTTACGCTAGCGGGAGAATAAAGGAGACCCAGTACTTC	CASSYASGRIKETQYF
.	TRBV5-5	.	TRBJ1-4	TGTGCCAGCGGGGACACTAACGAAAAACTGTTTTTT	CASGDTNEKLFF
.	TRBV25-1	once	TRBJ1-1	TGTGCCAGTTTACGTGGGAACACTGAAGCTTTCTTT	CASLRGNTEAFF
.	TRBV6-5	once	TRBJ2-3	TGTGCCAGCAGTTACAGGGTTAAAGATACGCAGTATTTT	CASSYRVKDTQYF
.	TRBV3-1/TRBV3-2	.	TRBJ2-7	TGTGCCAGCTCCCCCTCTAGACTGGAGCAGTACTTC	CASSPSRLEQYF
.	TRBV6-2/TRBV6-3	few	TRBJ1-1	TGTGCCAGCAGTTACTCTAGTCGCGGAACTCGGGCAGGGGCTGAAGCTTTCTTT	CASSYSSRGTRAGAEAFF
TRBD2	TRBV29-1	.	TRBJ2-1	TGCAGCTACGGGGGGGGGAATGAGCAGTTCTTC	CSYGGGNEQFF
.	TRBV5-8	.	TRBJ1-5	TGTGCCAGCAGCTTGGTGCCAGGGAGTTTCAATCAGCCCCAGCATTTT	CASSLVPGSFNQPQHF
.	TRBV3-1/TRBV3-2	few	TRBJ1-3	TGTGCCAGCAGCCAAGATCCAACAAACTCTGGAAACACCATATATTTT	CASSQDPTNSGNTIYF
.	TRBV2	.	TRBJ1-6	TGTGCCAGCATCAGCGTCTTAGAGAATTCACCCCTCCACTTT	CASISVLENSPLHF